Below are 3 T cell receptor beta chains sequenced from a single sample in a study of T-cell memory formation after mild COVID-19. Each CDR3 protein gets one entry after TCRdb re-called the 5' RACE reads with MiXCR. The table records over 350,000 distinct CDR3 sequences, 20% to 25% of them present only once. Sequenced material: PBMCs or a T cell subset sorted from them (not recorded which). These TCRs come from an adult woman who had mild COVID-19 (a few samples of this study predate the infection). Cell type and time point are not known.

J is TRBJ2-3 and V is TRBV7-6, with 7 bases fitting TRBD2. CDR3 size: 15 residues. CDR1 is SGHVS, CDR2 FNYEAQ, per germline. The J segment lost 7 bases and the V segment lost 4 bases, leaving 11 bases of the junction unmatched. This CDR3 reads CASSSEAGLWYTQYF. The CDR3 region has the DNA TGTGCCAGCAGCTCCGAAGCGGGGCTATGGTATACGCAGTATTTT.

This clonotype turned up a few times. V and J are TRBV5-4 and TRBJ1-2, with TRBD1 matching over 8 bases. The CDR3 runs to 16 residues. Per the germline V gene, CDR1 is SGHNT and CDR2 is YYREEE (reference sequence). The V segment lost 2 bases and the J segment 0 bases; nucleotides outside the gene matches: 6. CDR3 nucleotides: TGTGCCAGCAGCTTTCAGGGGGCGCGACCTAACTATGGCTACACCTTC. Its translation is CASSFQGARPNYGYTF.

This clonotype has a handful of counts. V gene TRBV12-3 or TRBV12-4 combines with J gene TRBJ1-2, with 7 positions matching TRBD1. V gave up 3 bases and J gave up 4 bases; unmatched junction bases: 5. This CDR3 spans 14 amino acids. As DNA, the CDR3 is TGTGCCAGCAGTTTCGCCGCAGGGGGCTATGGCTACACCTTC. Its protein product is CASSFAAGGYGYTF.